This TCR beta chain is from a study of blood T cell dynamics during melanoma immunotherapy. This CDR3 is 14 amino acids long. Germline CDR1 and CDR2: MDHEN and SYDVKM. The V end lost 3 bases, the J end lost 2 bases, and 10 bases lay between the germline ends. Indicated time point: week 3, after first cycle of checkpoint inhibitor. Method: immunoSEQ multiplex PCR; TCRdb's copy keeps in-frame clones and lacks some. Seen here are some 5,700 clones, 80% to 85% observed once, and the top ten hold about a tenth. The V call is TRBV28, the J call TRBJ1-2, with D hard to call. The TCR originated in a human donor with melanoma. This specimen was blood, taken from a patient treated with checkpoint blockade. CDR3 amino acids: CASSLSLKNYGYTF. The CDR3 nucleotides are TGTGCCAGCAGTTTGAGTTTGAAAAACTATGGCTACACCTTC.